The next 3 T cell receptor beta chains were all read from a single sample in a study of T cells in Graves' hyperthyroidism and ophthalmopathy. Amplification of TCR beta CDR3 regions used RNA as the template. The HTBI primer set was used in a first-round RT-PCR of the TCR CDR3. Each CDR3 protein gets one entry after TCRdb re-called the multiplex PCR reads with MiXCR. The table records hundreds of thousands of distinct CDR3 sequences, approximately 16% of them present only once. The specimen sequenced was blood. These receptors were taken from a woman younger than 30 with Graves' hyperthyroidism.

A few counts support this clonotype. The chain carries TRBV29-1 and TRBJ2-3, with D perhaps TRBD2 (6 bases). The germline CDR1 and CDR2 sequences are SQVTM and ANQGSEA. The CDR3 is 13 amino acids. V was pared by 4 bases and J by 4 bases, with 12 bases between. In DNA form, the CDR3 reads TGCAGCGTTGGAGGGAGGTTGTCAGATACGCAGTATTTT. Its protein product is CSVGGRLSDTQYF.

J is TRBJ1-2 and V is TRBV5-6; TRBD1 might be the D (5 bases). CDR1 and CDR2 (germline): SGHDT, YYEEEE. The CDR3 runs 13 residues. The ends were cut back, 7 bases at V and 8 bases at J, with 18 bases in the middle. Here the CDR3 DNA reads TGTGCCAGCGAGACCAGGGCCCGATACGGCTACACCTTC. Protein product: CASETRARYGYTF.

This clonotype turned up a few times. The DNA for the CDR3 is TGTGCCTGGAGTATTGGGTCAGGGGGCCCTGAAGCTTTCTTT. It encodes CAWSIGSGGPEAFF. This rearrangement joins TRBV30 to TRBJ1-1; 8 bases agree with TRBD1. The CDR3 runs to 14 residues. V lost 2 bases to trimming and J lost 6 bases; unmatched junction nucleotides: 8. Germline-derived CDR1 and CDR2 are GTSNPN and SVGIG (reference sequence).